The rows below give T cell receptor beta chains drawn from one sample of a study of blood T cell repertoires in COVID-19. Here immunoSEQ multiplex PCR was the method, and the copy in TCRdb shows in-frame clones only, minus some. Of about 52,000 clones listed, about four fifths are singletons. Material for sequencing was peripheral blood. Every receptor here comes from a woman of 80 years or more with COVID-19, enrolled during active disease. CDR3s include the opening cysteine and the closing phenylalanine or tryptophan. A D gene is named only where the DNA matches it firmly. The size field is filled for only some rows; it gives once, few, many or a size class.

v_gene	j_gene	abundance	d_gene	CDR3aa	CDR3nt
TRBV30	TRBJ2-5	NA	NA	CAWSLGGTQYF	TGTGCCTGGAGTCTAGGAGGGACCCAGTACTTC
TRBV5-5	TRBJ1-5	NA	TRBD1	CASSLRDRGEGPQHF	TGTGCCAGCAGCTTGCGGGACAGGGGCGAAGGGCCCCAGCATTTT
TRBV19	TRBJ1-3	NA	NA	CASSIESPLGNTIYF	TGTGCCAGTAGTATCGAGAGTCCTCTCGGAAACACCATATATTTT
TRBV19	TRBJ2-3	NA	NA	CASSLLPDTQYF	TGTGCCAGTAGTCTCCTACCTGATACGCAGTATTTT
TRBV10-2	TRBJ2-3	NA	TRBD1	CASRPQQGLGTDTQYF	TGCGCCAGCAGGCCACAACAGGGGTTGGGCACAGATACGCAGTATTTT
TRBV19	TRBJ2-3	once	NA	CASISPGKTDTQYF	TGTGCCAGTATATCGCCGGGGAAGACAGATACGCAGTATTTT
TRBV7-3	TRBJ2-7	NA	NA	CASSLMEGRSANDEQYF	TGTGCCAGCAGCTTAATGGAGGGGCGGTCCGCGAACGACGAGCAGTACTTC
TRBV15	TRBJ2-7	NA	NA	CATSRDRVEREQYF	TGTGCCACCAGCAGAGATCGCGTGGAGCGCGAGCAGTACTTC
TRBV5-1	TRBJ1-6	NA	TRBD1	CASSMDRDQNSPLHF	TGCGCCAGCAGCATGGACAGGGATCAGAATTCACCCCTCCACTTT
TRBV7-6	TRBJ2-1	NA	NA	CASSPSPEDEQFF	TGTGCCAGCAGCCCCTCCCCTGAGGATGAGCAGTTCTTC
TRBV7-3	TRBJ2-1	NA	NA	CASSLQHTGLNNEQFF	TGTGCCAGCAGCTTACAGCACACAGGGCTCAACAATGAGCAGTTCTTC
TRBV6-6	TRBJ2-5	NA	NA	CASSPYRGETQYF	TGTGCCAGCAGTCCTTATCGGGGGGAGACCCAGTACTTC
TRBV11-2	TRBJ2-5	NA	TRBD2	CASSSTSGRVETQYF	TGTGCCAGCAGCTCCACTAGCGGGAGAGTTGAGACCCAGTACTTC
TRBV14	TRBJ2-2	NA	TRBD2	CASSQAHSGRASTGELFF	TGTGCCAGCAGCCAAGCCCATAGCGGGAGGGCCTCGACCGGGGAGCTGTTTTTT
TRBV28	TRBJ2-1	NA	TRBD2	CASRVERGSYNEQFF	TGTGCCAGCAGGGTCGAGCGGGGCTCCTACAATGAGCAGTTCTTC
TRBV6-1	TRBJ1-2	NA	NA	CASSEGEGVLGNYGYTF	TGTGCCAGCAGTGAAGGGGAAGGGGTCCTTGGAAACTATGGCTACACCTTC
TRBV7-8	TRBJ2-7	NA	TRBD2	CASSRTSGRAGGAYEQYF	TGTGCCAGCAGTCGGACTAGCGGGAGGGCCGGTGGGGCCTACGAGCAGTACTTC
TRBV2	TRBJ2-7	NA	NA	CASTGQRYEQYF	TGTGCCAGCACTGGACAGCGATACGAGCAGTACTTC
TRBV20-1	TRBJ1-1	NA	NA	CSARTGTEAFF	TGCAGTGCCCGAACAGGGACTGAAGCTTTCTTT
TRBV27	TRBJ2-6	NA	NA	CASTHGSSGANVLTF	TGTGCCAGCACCCACGGGAGCTCTGGGGCCAACGTCCTGACTTTC
TRBV7-9	TRBJ2-1	few	NA	CASSTHRLVNNEQFF	TGTGCCAGCAGCACCCACCGACTAGTTAACAATGAGCAGTTCTTC
TRBV7-9	TRBJ2-2	NA	NA	CASSFGGANTGELFF	TGTGCCAGCAGCTTCGGAGGGGCGAACACCGGGGAGCTGTTTTTT
TRBV5-1	TRBJ2-5	NA	TRBD2	CASSDSGSGQETQYF	TGCGCCAGCAGCGATAGCGGGAGCGGGCAAGAGACCCAGTACTTC
TRBV2	TRBJ2-5	NA	NA	CASREAGVRQETQYF	TGTGCCAGCAGGGAAGCCGGGGTACGGCAAGAGACCCAGTACTTC